The rows below give T cell receptor beta chains drawn from one sample of a study of T cell responses to AZD1222 COVID-19 vaccine. Clones were sequenced by immunoSEQ multiplex PCR, and TCRdb holds only the in-frame ones, with some missing. This sample yields around 130,000 clones, of which 91% are seen a single time; 7% to 9% belongs to the top ten. The input for sequencing was peripheral blood, taken 28 days after the second dose of the MenACWY control vaccine. These receptors were taken from an adult who received the MenACWY meningococcal vaccine as a control. CDR3s include the opening cysteine and the closing phenylalanine or tryptophan. A D gene is named only where the DNA matches it firmly. Only some rows state a clone size, as once, few, many or a class for expanded clones.

TRBV2	few	NA	TRBJ2-5	CASSESPQETQYF	TGTGCCAGCAGTGAGTCCCCCCAAGAGACCCAGTACTTC
TRBV5-1	once	TRBD1	TRBJ2-1	CASGSGQADNEQFF	TGCGCCAGCGGCTCGGGACAGGCGGACAATGAGCAGTTCTTC
TRBV18	NA	TRBD1	TRBJ1-5	CASSQGQGRKQPQHF	TGTGCCAGCTCACAGGGACAGGGTCGGAAACAGCCCCAGCATTTT
TRBV29-1	NA	NA	TRBJ2-7	CSVAWQTYEQYF	TGCAGCGTTGCTTGGCAGACCTACGAGCAGTACTTC
TRBV19	NA	TRBD1	TRBJ1-1	CASTISGQGSRNTEAFF	TGTGCCAGTACCATCTCCGGACAGGGAAGTAGGAACACTGAAGCTTTCTTT
TRBV3-1/TRBV3-2	NA	NA	TRBJ2-3	CASSPQEDTQYF	TGTGCCAGCAGCCCCCAAGAAGATACGCAGTATTTT
TRBV10-3	NA	TRBD1	TRBJ1-6	CATGGTGPNSPLHF	TGTGCCACCGGCGGGACAGGTCCTAATTCACCCCTCCACTTT
TRBV7-8	NA	NA	TRBJ2-1	CASRLNPRGDEFF	TGTGCCAGCAGGCTAAACCCTAGGGGAGATGAGTTCTTC
TRBV19	NA	NA	TRBJ1-2	CASALGAYGYTF	TGTGCCAGTGCGCTGGGGGCCTATGGCTACACCTTC
TRBV10-1	many	NA	TRBJ2-1	CASSEQESSYNEQFF	TGCGCCAGCAGTGAGCAGGAGAGCTCCTACAATGAGCAGTTCTTC
TRBV28	NA	TRBD1	TRBJ1-5	CASSHRGAPQHF	TGTGCCAGCAGCCACAGGGGTGCGCCCCAGCATTTT
TRBV7-9	NA	TRBD1	TRBJ1-4	CASSGGQGGEKLFF	TGTGCCAGCAGCGGCGGACAGGGCGGGGAAAAACTGTTTTTT
TRBV5-6	NA	NA	TRBJ1-5	CASNLGTPSVQPQHF	TGTGCCAGCAACTTAGGGACACCCTCGGTTCAGCCCCAGCATTTT
TRBV19	NA	TRBD1	TRBJ2-4	CASSTPTGTGNIQYF	TGTGCCAGTAGTACCCCGACAGGGACGGGAAACATTCAGTACTTC
TRBV7-2	NA	NA	TRBJ2-5	CASRPSTQETQYF	TGTGCCAGCAGACCATCGACTCAAGAGACCCAGTACTTC
TRBV3-1/TRBV3-2	NA	NA	TRBJ1-4	CASSQSEKLFF	TGTGCCAGCAGCCAGAGTGAAAAACTGTTTTTT
TRBV2	NA	TRBD2	TRBJ2-7	CASRGTSSAYEQYF	TGTGCCAGCAGGGGGACTAGCTCAGCCTACGAGCAGTACTTC
TRBV10-2	NA	TRBD2	TRBJ2-3	CASKDSGEGSDTQYF	TGCGCCAGCAAAGACTCTGGGGAGGGCTCAGATACGCAGTATTTT
TRBV3-1/TRBV3-2	once	TRBD1	TRBJ2-7	CASSLPGGVSYEQYF	TGTGCCAGCAGCCTCCCAGGGGGAGTCTCCTACGAGCAGTACTTC
TRBV10-1	NA	TRBD2	TRBJ2-3	CASSELAGKLTDTQYF	TGCGCCAGCAGTGAACTAGCGGGAAAATTGACAGATACGCAGTATTTT
TRBV10-3	NA	NA	TRBJ2-7	CAISESTANPYEQYF	TGTGCCATCAGTGAGTCGACAGCAAACCCCTACGAGCAGTACTTC
TRBV11-2	NA	NA	TRBJ2-5	CASSPGAVQETQYF	TGTGCCAGCAGCCCCGGGGCGGTACAAGAGACCCAGTACTTC
TRBV28	NA	NA	TRBJ1-1	CASFEGAVTEAFF	TGTGCCAGCTTCGAAGGGGCTGTCACTGAAGCTTTCTTT
TRBV27	NA	TRBD1	TRBJ1-6	CASSLSGTVYNSPLHF	TGTGCCAGCAGTTTAAGCGGGACAGTCTATAATTCACCCCTCCACTTT
TRBV19	NA	TRBD1	TRBJ2-3	CASSRGQGLRADTQYF	TGTGCCAGTAGTAGAGGACAGGGGCTTCGGGCAGATACGCAGTATTTT
TRBV25-1	NA	NA	TRBJ1-2	CASSEERGYYGYTF	TGTGCCAGCAGTGAAGAGAGAGGGTACTATGGCTACACCTTC
TRBV11-3	NA	TRBD2	TRBJ2-2	CASSRGLAGGYTGELFF	TGTGCCAGCAGCCGCGGACTAGCGGGAGGATACACCGGGGAGCTGTTTTTT
TRBV11-3	NA	NA	TRBJ2-1	CASSFGTGTYNEQFF	TGTGCCAGCAGCTTTGGTACGGGAACCTACAATGAGCAGTTCTTC
TRBV4-3	NA	NA	TRBJ2-1	CASSQRGALATYEQFF	TGCGCCAGCAGCCAAAGGGGAGCACTAGCCACTTACGAGCAGTTCTTC
TRBV7-2	NA	NA	TRBJ2-2	CASRVVSVNTGELFF	TGTGCCAGCAGGGTGGTTAGCGTAAACACCGGGGAGCTGTTTTTT
TRBV19	NA	NA	TRBJ2-5	CASSPNRQGGEETQYF	TGTGCCAGTAGCCCTAACCGACAGGGAGGTGAGGAGACCCAGTACTTC
TRBV19	once	TRBD2	TRBJ2-3	CASSISGATGTQYF	TGTGCCAGTAGTATTAGCGGGGCGACCGGTACGCAGTATTTT
TRBV28	NA	NA	TRBJ1-4	CASRTAKREKLFF	TGTGCCAGCAGGACAGCCAAGCGTGAAAAACTGTTTTTT
TRBV7-3	NA	TRBD1	TRBJ2-3	CASSPHRGRLDGADTQYF	TGTGCCAGCAGCCCCCACAGGGGACGCCTTGATGGCGCAGATACGCAGTATTTT
TRBV6-5	NA	NA	TRBJ1-6	CASSNRQENSPLHF	TGTGCCAGCAGTAATCGACAGGAAAATTCACCCCTCCACTTT
TRBV20-1	NA	NA	TRBJ2-7	CSGTGNEQYF	TGCAGTGGTACAGGGAACGAGCAGTACTTC
TRBV7-3	few	NA	TRBJ1-1	CASSKKDGAEAFF	TGTGCCAGCAGTAAAAAAGACGGAGCTGAAGCTTTCTTT
TRBV7-9	NA	NA	TRBJ2-7	CASSSRFEQYF	TGTGCCAGCAGCTCCCGATTCGAGCAGTACTTC
TRBV3-1/TRBV3-2	NA	NA	TRBJ1-2	CASSQEAGYGYTF	TGTGCCAGCAGCCAAGAAGCAGGCTATGGCTACACCTTC
TRBV7-3	NA	TRBD1	TRBJ2-1	CASSKTGQGNEQFF	TGTGCCAGCAGCAAGACGGGACAGGGGAATGAGCAGTTCTTC
TRBV6-5	once	NA	TRBJ2-4	CASSHQGVQYF	TGTGCCAGCAGTCATCAGGGTGTTCAGTACTTC
TRBV15	NA	NA	TRBJ2-2	CATTFSLGGLGGELFF	TGTGCCACCACCTTCAGTTTGGGGGGGCTCGGCGGGGAGCTGTTTTTT
TRBV21-1	NA	NA	TRBJ2-6	CASSKAPGTGSTQGANVLTF	TGTGCCAGCAGCAAAGCACCCGGGACAGGCTCTACACAGGGGGCCAACGTCCTGACTTTC
TRBV5-4	NA	NA	TRBJ2-7	CASSLGGGYEQYF	TGTGCCAGCAGCTTGGGAGGCGGGTACGAGCAGTACTTC
TRBV6-2/TRBV6-3	NA	TRBD2	TRBJ2-7	CASSYSAASGRISYEQYF	TGTGCCAGCAGTTACTCGGCGGCTAGCGGGAGGATCTCCTACGAGCAGTACTTC
TRBV10-1	NA	NA	TRBJ1-4	CASSSRQRRAANEKLFF	TGCGCCAGCAGTTCTAGACAGAGGAGAGCAGCTAATGAAAAACTGTTTTTT
TRBV19	few	NA	TRBJ1-1	CASSARLPLNTEAFF	TGTGCCAGTAGTGCACGTCTCCCATTGAACACTGAAGCTTTCTTT
TRBV6-2/TRBV6-3	NA	TRBD1	TRBJ1-1	CASSYPSGGGTEAFF	TGTGCCAGCAGTTATCCCTCAGGGGGCGGCACTGAAGCTTTCTTT
TRBV9	medium-sized	TRBD2	TRBJ2-5	CASSVGRRLAGEGETQYF	TGTGCCAGCAGCGTAGGACGTCGACTAGCGGGAGAGGGAGAGACCCAGTACTTC
TRBV21-1	NA	NA	TRBJ1-2	CASSIGGYTF	TGTGCCAGCAGCATAGGGGGCTACACCTTC
TRBV6-5	NA	NA	TRBJ1-2	CASSYSAGYDYGYTF	TGTGCCAGCAGTTACTCGGCAGGATACGACTATGGCTACACCTTC
TRBV7-3	NA	NA	TRBJ2-5	CASSLTGSETQYF	TGTGCCAGCAGCTTAACGGGATCGGAGACCCAGTACTTC
TRBV7-8	NA	NA	TRBJ2-1	CASSLEGPNNEQFF	TGTGCCAGCAGCTTAGAGGGCCCAAACAATGAGCAGTTCTTC
TRBV28	NA	NA	TRBJ2-7	CASKTPAYEQYF	TGTGCCAGCAAGACACCTGCCTACGAGCAGTACTTC
TRBV21-1	NA	NA	TRBJ2-2	CASETSDRVNTGELFF	TGTGCCAGCGAAACCTCGGACAGGGTTAACACCGGGGAGCTGTTTTTT
TRBV7-2	once	TRBD1	TRBJ2-7	CASSLRDSSYEQYF	TGTGCCAGCAGCCTCCGGGACAGCTCCTACGAGCAGTACTTC
TRBV9	NA	TRBD2	TRBJ2-1	CASSVAGSGRGNEQFF	TGTGCCAGCAGCGTAGCTGGTAGCGGGAGGGGAAATGAGCAGTTCTTC
TRBV6-2/TRBV6-3	NA	NA	TRBJ2-3	CASSFGGGADTQYF	TGTGCCAGCAGTTTCGGAGGGGGCGCAGATACGCAGTATTTT
TRBV9	NA	NA	TRBJ1-2	CASSVEGGANYGYTF	TGTGCCAGCAGCGTAGAAGGAGGAGCTAACTATGGCTACACCTTC
TRBV7-7	NA	NA	TRBJ1-1	CASSLVVNTEAFF	TGTGCCAGCAGCTTAGTGGTAAACACTGAAGCTTTCTTT